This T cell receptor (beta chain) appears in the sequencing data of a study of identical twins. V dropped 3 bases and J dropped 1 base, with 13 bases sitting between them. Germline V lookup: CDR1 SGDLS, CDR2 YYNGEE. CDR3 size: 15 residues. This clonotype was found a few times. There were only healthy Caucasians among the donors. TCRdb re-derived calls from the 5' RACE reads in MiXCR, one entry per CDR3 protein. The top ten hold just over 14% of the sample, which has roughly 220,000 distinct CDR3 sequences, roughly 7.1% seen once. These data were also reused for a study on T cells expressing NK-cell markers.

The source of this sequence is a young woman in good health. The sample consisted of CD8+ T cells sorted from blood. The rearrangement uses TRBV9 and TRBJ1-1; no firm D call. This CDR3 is CASSAHGGRNTEAFF. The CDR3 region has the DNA TGTGCCAGCAGCGCTCACGGTGGGCGGAACACTGAAGCTTTCTTT.